A single sample is the source of the 23 T cell receptor beta chains below, sequenced in a study of OX40 agonist ivuxolimab in advanced cancers. The method was immunoSEQ multiplex PCR; TCRdb's version includes in-frame clones alone and lacks a portion of them. The sample has about 110,000 clones; more than 85% are singletons. The sequencing here drew on CD4+ or CD8+ T cells sorted from blood, taken in a trial of the OX40 agonist ivuxolimab. The receptor set was obtained from an adult with an advanced solid tumor such as melanoma, head and neck, liver or kidney cancer.

The rearrangement uses TRBV18 and TRBJ2-7; perhaps TRBD2 as D (5 bases). Trimming stripped 2 bases from V and 3 bases from J, with 11 bases between. Per germline, CDR1 KGHSH and CDR2 LQKENI. CDR3 size: 14 residues. Here the CDR3 reads CASSPGRGSYEQYF. In DNA form, the CDR3 reads TGTGCCAGCTCACCAGGGAGAGGAAGCTACGAGCAGTACTTC.

V and J are TRBV10-3 and TRBJ2-7, with 9 bases that match TRBD1. The CDR3 runs to 17 residues. V was clipped by 6 bases and J by 5 bases; unmatched bases: 17. Germline V gives CDR1 ENHRY, CDR2 SYGVKD. CDR3 residues: CAIRGTGTGFSRDEQYF. CDR3 sequence (DNA): TGTGCCATCAGAGGAACCGGGACAGGGTTTAGTAGGGACGAGCAGTACTTC.

The CDR3 protein is CATSRGWGGSSLEQYF. CDR3 bases: TGTGCCACCAGCAGAGGGTGGGGCGGGAGCTCCCTCGAGCAGTACTTC. The chain has TRBV15 and TRBJ2-7; TRBD2 aligns across 7 bases. In germline, CDR1 is LNHNV, CDR2 YYDKDF (reference sequence). V lost 1 base to trimming and J lost 6 bases; unmatched junction nucleotides: 12. The CDR3 covers 16 residues. The full variable domain, completed using reference TRBV15 and TRBJ2-7, is DAMVIQNPRYQVTQFGKPVTLSCSQTLNHNVMYWYQQKSSQAPKLLFHYYDKDFNNEADTPDNFQSRRPNTSFCFLDIRSPGLGDTAMYLCATSRGWGGSSLEQYFGPGTRLTVT.

The chain recombines TRBV30 with TRBJ1-2; the D is unclear. The CDR3 extends over 12 amino acids. Per the germline V gene, CDR1 is GTSNPN and CDR2 is SVGIG (reference sequence). The V end lost 0 bases, the J end lost 3 bases, and 5 bases lay between the germline ends. The CDR3 here is CAWSVADYGYTF. The CDR3 coding sequence is TGTGCCTGGAGTGTAGCTGACTATGGCTACACCTTC.

This clone was observed a single time. The V gene is TRBV11-2, the J gene TRBJ2-5, with TRBD2 matching 9 bases. V shed 1 base and J 1 base; nucleotides not matched to a gene: 1. Per the germline V gene, CDR1 is SGHAT and CDR2 is FQNNGV. This CDR3 region has 15 residues. The chain's CDR3 is CASSLGGRAQETQYF. The CDR3 region has the DNA TGTGCCAGCAGCTTAGGCGGGAGGGCCCAAGAGACCCAGTACTTC.

The V and J genes are TRBV18 and TRBJ2-7; 8 nucleotides line up with TRBD2. Germline CDR1 and CDR2: KGHSH and LQKENI. CDR3 size: 14 residues. Germline trimming cut 3 bases from V and 5 bases from J; bases unmatched to any gene: 6. The CDR3 loop is CASSPSTSENEQYF. In nucleotides, the CDR3 is TGTGCCAGCTCACCGTCGACTAGCGAGAACGAGCAGTACTTC.

This clone has only one observation. This chain uses TRBV9 with TRBJ2-1; D may be TRBD1 or TRBD2 (6 bases each). The germline CDR1 and CDR2 sequences are SGDLS and YYNGEE. Deletions cut 1 base from V and 1 base from J, with 15 bases between. The CDR3 has 17 residues. CDR3 sequence (DNA): TGTGCCAGCAGCGTATCATCCCGGGGGCAGTCCTACAATGAGCAGTTCTTC. It translates to CASSVSSRGQSYNEQFF.

This clone was seen only once. CDR3 bases: TGTGCCAGCAGCGCCTTAGCGGGAGCGGGAACAGATACGCAGTATTTT. Amino acids: CASSALAGAGTDTQYF. The rearrangement links TRBV11-3 to TRBJ2-3; 9 bases match TRBD2. Germline trimming cut 5 bases from V and 3 bases from J; bases unmatched to any gene: 9. The CDR3 is made up of 16 amino acids. The germline V gene encodes CDR1 SGHNT and CDR2 YENEEA.

J is TRBJ1-3 and V is TRBV5-1, with a tentative D call TRBD1 (6 bases). V lost 1 base and J 3 bases, leaving 17 bases between the germline ends. The CDR3 loop spans 17 amino acids. Germline values: CDR1 SGHRS, CDR2 YFSETQ. CDR3 region: CASSLRPGTKDGNTIYF. The CDR3 coding sequence is TGCGCCAGCAGCTTGCGCCCCGGGACAAAGGATGGAAACACCATATATTTT.

The chain couples TRBV6-5 to TRBJ2-2; D is ambiguous. The V and J ends lost 3 bases and 6 bases respectively, with 11 bases between them. Per germline, CDR1 MNHEY and CDR2 SVGAGI. CDR3 length: 14 residues. CDR3 coding DNA: TGTGCCAGCAGTTATGGAGTCCCTGCCGGGGAGCTGTTTTTT. Translation: CASSYGVPAGELFF.

The J gene is TRBJ1-3, the V gene TRBV19; no clear D. The CDR3 consists of 13 residues. Per the germline V gene, CDR1 is LNHDA and CDR2 is SQIVND (reference sequence). V dropped 5 bases and J dropped 0 bases, with 5 bases sitting between them. The CDR3 loop reads CASSGISGNTIYF. In DNA form, the CDR3 reads TGTGCCAGTAGTGGGATCTCTGGAAACACCATATATTTT.

The chain employs TRBV30 and TRBJ2-2, with a possible D match to TRBD1 (5 bases). CDR3 length: 13 residues. CDR1 and CDR2 (germline): GTSNPN, SVGIG (reference sequence). The germline V and J ends were trimmed by 8 bases and 2 bases, with 12 bases remaining between them. CDR3 sequence: CARATVNTGELFF. Written as DNA, the CDR3 is TGTGCCCGGGCGACAGTCAACACCGGGGAGCTGTTTTTT.

J is TRBJ2-3 and V is TRBV7-6, with 7 bases aligning to TRBD1. V shed 0 bases, J shed 3 bases, and the junction held 12 bases outside the gene matches. The CDR3 is 18 residues long. Germline values: CDR1 SGHVS, CDR2 FNYEAQ. The CDR3 spells CASSLAVGGGHRTDTQYF. The CDR3 DNA sequence: TGTGCCAGCAGCTTAGCTGTAGGGGGCGGCCATAGGACAGATACGCAGTATTTT.

This chain joins TRBV4-2 and TRBJ2-3; 16 nucleotides align to TRBD2. This CDR3 comprises 17 residues. CDR1 LGHNA and CDR2 YNFKEQ come from the germline V gene. Trimming took 0 bases from V and 6 from J; bases not matched to a gene: 3. CDR3 loop: CASSQDGTSGGADTQYF. CDR3 nucleotides: TGTGCCAGCAGCCAAGATGGGACTAGCGGGGGGGCGGATACGCAGTATTTT.

This sequence joins TRBV6-1 and TRBJ2-2, with 8 bases fitting TRBD1. Germline V lookup: CDR1 MNHNS, CDR2 SASEGT. V shed 5 bases and J 7 bases; nucleotides not matched to a gene: 6. The CDR3 is 14 residues long. CDR3 DNA sequence: TGTGCCAGCAGTCTGGACAGGGTGGGCGGGGAGCTGTTTTTT. This codes for CASSLDRVGGELFF.

The chain uses TRBV6-5 and TRBJ2-2, with D perhaps matching TRBD1 or TRBD2 (5 bases each). Germline CDR1 is MNHEY and CDR2 is SVGAGI. CDR3 length: 9 amino acids. The V gene lost 9 bases and the J gene lost 10 bases, with 6 bases spanning the gap. CDR3: CARGVELFF. CDR3 DNA: TGTGCCAGGGGGGTGGAGCTGTTTTTT.

This clone was recorded a few times. The chain recombines TRBV10-2 with TRBJ1-3, with D possibly being TRBD1 (5 bases). This CDR3 has 14 residues. V lost 6 bases and J lost 0, with 9 bases in between. CDR1 and CDR2 from the germline V gene are WSHSY and SAAADI. In nucleotides, the CDR3 is TGCGCCAGCAGGTCAGGGACCTCTGGAAACACCATATATTTT. It yields the protein CASRSGTSGNTIYF.

V is TRBV30 and J is TRBJ1-1; unclear D gene. Per the germline V gene, CDR1 is GTSNPN and CDR2 is SVGIG (reference sequence). Trimming cost V 1 base and J 5 bases, with 8 bases left between them. The CDR3 loop spans 12 amino acids. CDR3 coding DNA: TGTGCCTGGAGTGCTGCCGGGACTGAAGCTTTCTTT. This translates into CAWSAAGTEAFF.

CDR3 protein: CASSRGAENYGYTF. The DNA for the CDR3 is TGTGCCAGCAGCCGGGGGGCTGAAAACTATGGCTACACCTTC. The genes are TRBV5-4 and TRBJ1-2, with a possible D match to TRBD1 (6 bases). The V end lost 4 bases, the J end lost 2 bases, and 12 bases lay between the germline ends. The CDR3 is 14 amino acids. From germline, CDR1 is SGHNT and CDR2 YYREEE (reference sequence).

The chain joins TRBV2 to TRBJ2-5; D uncertain. This CDR3 has 13 amino acids. The germline V gene encodes CDR1 SNHLY and CDR2 FYNNEI. The ends were cut back, 3 bases at V and 4 bases at J, with 9 bases in the middle. The CDR3: CASSEGSVETQYF. The CDR3 bases are TGTGCCAGCAGTGAGGGAAGTGTAGAGACCCAGTACTTC.

V is TRBV6-5 and J is TRBJ1-5; TRBD1 might be the D (5 bases). The CDR3 is 13 amino acids. V lost 5 bases and J lost 6, with 11 bases in between. Looked up from germline, CDR1 is MNHEY and CDR2 is SVGAGI. Here the CDR3 DNA reads TGTGCCAGCAGTGAAGGCAGGGCTCAGCCCCAGCATTTT. It yields the protein CASSEGRAQPQHF.

The genes are TRBV28 and TRBJ1-1, with D possibly matching TRBD1 (5 bases). Germline V gives CDR1 MDHEN, CDR2 SYDVKM. CDR3 size: 16 residues. V shed 1 base and J shed 2 bases, with 14 bases lying between them. CDR3 sequence: CASSLSQWGLNTEAFF. In DNA form, the CDR3 reads TGTGCCAGCAGTTTATCTCAGTGGGGACTTAACACTGAAGCTTTCTTT. Using reference TRBV28 and TRBJ1-1 for the parts outside the CDR3, the full variable domain is DVKVTQSSRYLVKRTGEKVFLECVQDMDHENMFWYRQDPGLGLRLIYFSYDVKMKEKGDIPEGYSVSREKKERFSLILESASTNQTSMYLCASSLSQWGLNTEAFFGQGTRLTVV.

This chain connects TRBV5-1 to TRBJ1-3; perhaps TRBD1 as D (6 bases). The CDR3 runs to 16 residues. From germline, CDR1 is SGHRS and CDR2 YFSETQ. The ends were cut back, 2 bases at V and 0 bases at J, with 12 bases in the middle. In DNA, the CDR3 is TGCGCCAGCAGCTTAACAGGGACCCCCTCTGGAAACACCATATATTTT. It translates to CASSLTGTPSGNTIYF.